Given below is one TCR beta chain in context. The antigen is not known. This sample stems from a study of cytomegalovirus exposure and HLA in healthy donors. Turning to the study itself: The same platform was used for the 90 to 150 validation repertoires as for the approximately 730 first-cohort repertoires, as reported in a later analysis.

Regarding the study as a whole: Associated with cytomegalovirus, according to the listing, were around 160 TCR beta chains. Reports showed the classifier diagnosing cytomegalovirus status with high specificity and sensitivity.

The donors belonged to the approximately 110-subject validation cohort, separate from the roughly 710-subject first cohort. Sequencing was performed with immunoSEQ multiplex PCR; in TCRdb, only in-frame clones are kept and a portion is missing. The sample lists roughly 300,000 clones; about nine tenths were seen once. The sequenced material came from PBMCs. The sequence came from a woman under 30 in good health and CMV-seronegative.

The CDR3 loop is CASSETAQASTDTQYF. CDR3 nucleotides: TGTGCCAGCAGTGAAACTGCCCAGGCTTCTACAGATACGCAGTATTTT. The chain links TRBV25-1 to TRBJ2-3; D not resolved. Trimming stripped 2 bases from V and 3 bases from J, with 15 bases between. CDR1 is MGHDK, CDR2 SYGVNS, per germline. The CDR3 consists of 16 residues.